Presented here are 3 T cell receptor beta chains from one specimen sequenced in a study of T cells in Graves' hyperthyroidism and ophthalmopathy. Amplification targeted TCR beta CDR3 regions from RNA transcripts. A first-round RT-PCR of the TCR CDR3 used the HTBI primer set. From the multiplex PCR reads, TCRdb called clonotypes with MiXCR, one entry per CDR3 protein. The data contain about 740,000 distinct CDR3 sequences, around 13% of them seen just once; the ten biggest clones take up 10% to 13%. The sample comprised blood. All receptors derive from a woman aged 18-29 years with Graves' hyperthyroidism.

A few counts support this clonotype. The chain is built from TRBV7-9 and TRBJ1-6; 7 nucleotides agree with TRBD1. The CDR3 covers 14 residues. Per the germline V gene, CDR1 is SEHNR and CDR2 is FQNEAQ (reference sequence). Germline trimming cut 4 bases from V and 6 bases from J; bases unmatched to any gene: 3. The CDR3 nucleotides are TGTGCCAGCAGCTATGGGACAGTTAATTCACCCCTCCACTTT. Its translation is CASSYGTVNSPLHF.

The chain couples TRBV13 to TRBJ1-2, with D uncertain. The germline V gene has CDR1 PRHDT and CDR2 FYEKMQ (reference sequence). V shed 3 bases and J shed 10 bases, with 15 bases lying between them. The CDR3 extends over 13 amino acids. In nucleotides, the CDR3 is TGTGCCAGCAGCTTCCCCCCAGGTCGCGACTACACCTTC. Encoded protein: CASSFPPGRDYTF.

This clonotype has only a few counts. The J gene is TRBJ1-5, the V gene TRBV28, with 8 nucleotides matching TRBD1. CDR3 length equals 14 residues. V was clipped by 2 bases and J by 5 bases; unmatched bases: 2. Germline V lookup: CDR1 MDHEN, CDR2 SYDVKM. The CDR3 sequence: CASSLTGGHQPQHF. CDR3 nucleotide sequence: TGTGCCAGCAGTTTAACAGGGGGACATCAGCCCCAGCATTTT.